Sequencing of this TCR beta chain was carried out in a study of T cell repertoires in cytomegalovirus infection. Study at large: Used in the study were CMV epitopes, some recently identified and HLA-C-restricted, others well-studied and HLA-B-restricted. Study-wide results and limits: Dominating the ex vivo response were TCR beta clonotypes that were CMV-specific and HLA-C-restricted. Using cumulative public TCR beta family frequency, the authors identified those who carried CMV together with the relevant HLA.

V lost 3 bases, J lost 4 bases, and 6 bases stayed unmatched. From germline, CDR1 is LGHDT and CDR2 YNNKEL (reference sequence). The CDR3 contains 17 residues. TCRdb itself ran the reads through MiXCR, one entry per CDR3 protein. The sample contains about 360,000 distinct CDR3 sequences, nearly 35% of which appear only once. As regards this clonotype: Its antigen is unidentified.

The sequence was obtained from a human donor in good health (CMV status not recorded). Some clones in this sample may be carry-over from other donors' samples. Specimen: cultured PBMCs, collected from culture after CMV antigen stimulation. The chain couples TRBV3-1 to TRBJ2-6, with 10 bases that match TRBD1. CDR3 DNA sequence: TGTGCCAGCAGCCAGAGGGGGACAGGGGTCGGGGCCAACGTCCTGACTTTC. This encodes CASSQRGTGVGANVLTF.